These 20 T cell receptor beta chains originate from one sample sequenced in a study of T cells in Graves' hyperthyroidism and ophthalmopathy. RNA transcripts gave rise to amplified TCR beta CDR3 regions. An initial round of RT-PCR targeting the TCR CDR3 relied on the HTBI primer set. TCRdb reanalysed the multiplex PCR reads using MiXCR and keeps one entry per CDR3 protein. The sample lists almost 350,000 distinct CDR3 sequences; 15% to 20% were seen once. Sequenced: blood. The receptors shown here come from a woman aged 40 to 50 with Graves' ophthalmopathy.

The chain carries TRBV7-2 and TRBJ2-5, with TRBD1 as a possible D gene (5 bases). Per germline, CDR1 SGHTA and CDR2 FQGNSA. CDR3 length equals 15 residues. Trimming cost V 5 bases and J 1 base, with 14 bases left between them. CDR3 sequence (DNA): TGTGCCAGCAGCCGTTCCTCGACAGTCCAAGAGACCCAGTACTTC. The encoded protein is CASSRSSTVQETQYF.

This chain links TRBV7-9 with TRBJ1-2, with a tentative D call TRBD1 (5 bases). Germline V lookup: CDR1 SEHNR, CDR2 FQNEAQ (reference sequence). The CDR3 consists of 14 residues. The V gene lost 1 base and the J gene lost 7 bases, with 13 bases spanning the gap. The CDR3 is CASSLESGGGGYTF. The CDR3 region has the DNA TGTGCCAGCAGCTTAGAGTCCGGGGGTGGTGGCTACACCTTC.

Comments on this clonotype: A much larger clone differs from this one at a single base, so this may be a read error. The CDR3 DNA reads TGTGTCAGCAGCACTGGCGGGACACAAAACACTGAAGCTTTCTTT. The encoded protein is CVSSTGGTQNTEAFF. The chain employs TRBV13 and TRBJ1-1; possible D gene TRBD1, 6 bases. The germline gives CDR1 PRHDT, CDR2 FYEKMQ (reference sequence). The CDR3 totals 15 residues.

The rearrangement uses TRBV12-3 or TRBV12-4 and TRBJ1-1, with TRBD1 matching over 8 bases. J gave up 8 bases and V 6 bases, and 8 bases lay outside the gene matches. CDR3 length: 13 residues. The CDR3 bases are TGTGCCAGCAGCCCAGGGGGCCTTGGGGAAGCTTTCTTT. This codes for CASSPGGLGEAFF.

The sample holds many counts of this clonotype. Germline is not matched at one junction end, which may reflect a read error. The rearrangement joins TRBV12-3 or TRBV12-4 to TRBJ1-5, with D perhaps matching TRBD1 (5 bases). CDR3 length: 14 residues. The CDR3 DNA is TGTGCTAGCAGTTTTGGTCAGGGTAATCAGCCCCAGCATTTT. It yields the protein CASSFGQGNQPQHF.

This clonotype was recorded at least ten times. This chain uses TRBV30 with TRBJ1-2, with unresolved D. Trimming cost V 0 bases and J 7 bases, with 6 bases left between them. In germline, CDR1 is GTSNPN, CDR2 SVGIG (reference sequence). This CDR3 has 11 residues. The CDR3: CAWSVWVGYTF. The CDR3 DNA reads TGTGCCTGGAGTGTATGGGTTGGCTACACCTTC.

This clonotype was recorded many times. The chain combines TRBV6-2 or TRBV6-3 with TRBJ2-5; D might be TRBD1 (6 bases). From germline, CDR1 is MNHEY and CDR2 SVGEGT. The CDR3 is 15 amino acids. Trimming took off 6 bases at V and 1 base at J, with 15 bases between the two ends. The CDR3 coding sequence is TGTGCCAGCAGCCCACCCCTCAGGGGCCAAGAGACCCAGTACTTC. Translated, it gives CASSPPLRGQETQYF.

Ten or more counts support this clonotype. The CDR3 sequence is CASSHTDRVNTEAFF. CDR3 in DNA: TGTGCCAGCAGCCATACTGACAGGGTGAACACTGAAGCTTTCTTT. The chain combines TRBV4-2 with TRBJ1-1; 7 positions match TRBD1. The ends lost 3 bases at V and 0 bases at J; junction bases unmatched: 4. CDR3 length: 15 amino acids. Germline V lookup: CDR1 LGHNA, CDR2 YNFKEQ.

This clonotype showed up many times. The DNA of the CDR3 is TGTGCCAGCAGCGTAAATAGTAATCAGCCCCAGCATTTT. It yields the protein CASSVNSNQPQHF. The rearrangement joins TRBV9 to TRBJ1-5; D is undetermined. CDR3 length: 13 residues. Per the germline V gene, CDR1 is SGDLS and CDR2 is YYNGEE. V was clipped by 1 base and J by 4 bases, with 6 bases between them.

In this sample, this clonotype turned up once. The V and J genes are TRBV27 and TRBJ1-1, with unresolved D. There are 15 residues in the CDR3. Germline CDR1 is MNHEY and CDR2 is SMNVEV (reference sequence). Trimming removed 1 base from V and 0 bases from J, with 9 bases in between. The CDR3 here is CASSLFEPMNTEAFF. The CDR3 DNA is TGTGCCAGCAGTTTATTTGAGCCCATGAACACTGAAGCTTTCTTT.

This clonotype was picked up many times. The chain couples TRBV12-3 or TRBV12-4 to TRBJ1-2; maybe TRBD1 (5 bases). Trimming removed 3 bases from V and 8 bases from J, with 13 bases in between. There are 13 residues in the CDR3. The CDR3 nucleotides are TGTGCCAGCAGTTTCGGCAGGGCCAACGGCTACACCTTC. Its translation is CASSFGRANGYTF.

This clonotype was found many times. The V call is TRBV24-1, the J call TRBJ1-1; 7 bases align to TRBD1. The germline V gene encodes CDR1 KGHDR and CDR2 SFDVKD. The CDR3 spans 12 residues. V was clipped by 4 bases and J by 8 bases; unmatched bases: 3. The CDR3 protein is CATSDDRAEAFF. CDR3 nucleotide sequence: TGTGCCACCAGTGACGACAGGGCCGAAGCTTTCTTT.

This clonotype has ten or more counts. This chain links TRBV2 with TRBJ2-5; D call uncertain. V was pared by 7 bases and J by 0 bases, with 12 bases between. The CDR3 has 14 residues. Looked up from germline, CDR1 is SNHLY and CDR2 is FYNNEI. CDR3 protein: CASTKATYQETQYF. For the CDR3, the DNA is TGTGCCAGCACTAAAGCAACCTACCAAGAGACCCAGTACTTC. Drawing the rest from reference TRBV2 and TRBJ2-5, the complete variable domain is EPEVTQTPSHQVTQMGQEVILRCVPISNHLYFYWYRQILGQKVEFLVSFYNNEISEKSEIFDDQFSVERPDGSNFTLKIRSTKLEDSAMYFCASTKATYQETQYFGPGTRLLVL.

Many counts were recorded for this clonotype. This chain links TRBV11-1 with TRBJ2-2; TRBD2 aligns across 10 bases. The V gene's germline CDR1 is SGHAT and CDR2 FQDESV (reference sequence). With 2 bases clipped from V and 4 bases from J, the junction kept 4 bases outside the gene matches. The CDR3 runs 16 residues. For the CDR3, the DNA is TGTGCCAGCAGCTTACTAGCGGGAGTAGGCACCGGGGAGCTGTTTTTT. Translated, it gives CASSLLAGVGTGELFF.

Ten or more counts support this clonotype. V and J are TRBV20-1 and TRBJ2-5; D gene ambiguous. Per germline, CDR1 DFQATT and CDR2 SNEGSKA (reference sequence). V lost 0 bases to trimming and J lost 2 bases, with 10 bases between them. This CDR3 has 14 residues. The CDR3: CSARDRVRQETQYF. Written as DNA, the CDR3 is TGCAGTGCTAGAGATCGGGTTAGGCAAGAGACCCAGTACTTC.

DNA of the CDR3: TGTGCCAGCAGACCCGGGGGGGAGACCCAGTACTTC. This encodes CASRPGGETQYF. This chain joins TRBV27 and TRBJ2-5, with 7 bases lining up with TRBD2. The CDR3 is 12 residues long. Germline assignment: CDR1 MNHEY and CDR2 SMNVEV (reference sequence). J lost 5 bases, V lost 6 bases, and 3 bases had no gene match.

This clonotype was counted ten times or more. J is TRBJ1-2 and V is TRBV27, with 7 bases lining up with TRBD1. The CDR3 sequence is 13 residues long. CDR1 is MNHEY and CDR2 is SMNVEV in the germline V gene (reference sequence). V shed 5 bases, J shed 0 bases, and the junction held 0 bases outside the gene matches. The CDR3 sequence: CASSQGANYGYTF. For the CDR3, the DNA is TGTGCCAGCAGTCAGGGGGCTAACTATGGCTACACCTTC.

This clonotype was counted ten times or more. J is TRBJ2-7 and V is TRBV6-5; D may be TRBD2 (7 bases). Germline CDR1 is MNHEY and CDR2 is SVGAGI. The CDR3 covers 16 residues. V was clipped by 0 bases and J by 4 bases, with 16 bases between them. CDR3 in amino acids: CASSYSSGGQRYEQYF. In DNA, the CDR3 is TGTGCCAGCAGTTACTCATCGGGGGGCCAAAGATACGAGCAGTACTTC.

This chain links TRBV6-1 with TRBJ2-7; 10 bases agree with TRBD1. This CDR3 is 15 amino acids long. J lost 1 base, V lost 7 bases, and 7 bases had no gene match. The V gene's germline CDR1 is MNHNS and CDR2 SASEGT. The CDR3 sequence: CASTPLGQGSYEQYF. The CDR3 region has the DNA TGTGCCAGCACCCCTTTGGGACAGGGGTCCTACGAGCAGTACTTC.

This clonotype was detected many times. The rearrangement uses TRBV29-1 and TRBJ1-2, with D possibly TRBD1 on 5 matching bases. V dropped 6 bases and J dropped 8 bases, with 19 bases sitting between them. Germline V gene data show CDR1 as SQVTM and CDR2 as ANQGSEA. The CDR3 consists of 13 residues. The CDR3 spells CSVSMGPGTGYTF. The DNA of the CDR3 is TGCAGCGTATCCATGGGGCCAGGCACCGGCTACACCTTC.